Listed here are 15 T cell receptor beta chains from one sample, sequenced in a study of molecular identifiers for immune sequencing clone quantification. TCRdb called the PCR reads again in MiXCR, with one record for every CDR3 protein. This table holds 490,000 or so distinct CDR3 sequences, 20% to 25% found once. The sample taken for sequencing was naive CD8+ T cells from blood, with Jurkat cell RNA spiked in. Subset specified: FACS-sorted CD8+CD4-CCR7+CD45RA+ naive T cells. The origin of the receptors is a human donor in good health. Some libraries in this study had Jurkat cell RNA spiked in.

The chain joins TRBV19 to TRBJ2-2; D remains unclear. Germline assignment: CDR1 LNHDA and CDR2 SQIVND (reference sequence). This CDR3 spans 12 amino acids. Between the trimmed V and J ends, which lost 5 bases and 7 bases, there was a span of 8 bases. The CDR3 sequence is CASSPTIGELFF. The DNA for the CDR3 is TGTGCCAGTAGTCCCACGATCGGGGAGCTGTTTTTT.

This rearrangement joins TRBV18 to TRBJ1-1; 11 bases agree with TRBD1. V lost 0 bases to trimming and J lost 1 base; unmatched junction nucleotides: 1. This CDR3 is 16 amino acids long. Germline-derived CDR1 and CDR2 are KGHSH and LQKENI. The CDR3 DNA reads TGTGCCAGCTCACCACCGGACAGGGGGCCGAACACTGAAGCTTTCTTT. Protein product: CASSPPDRGPNTEAFF.

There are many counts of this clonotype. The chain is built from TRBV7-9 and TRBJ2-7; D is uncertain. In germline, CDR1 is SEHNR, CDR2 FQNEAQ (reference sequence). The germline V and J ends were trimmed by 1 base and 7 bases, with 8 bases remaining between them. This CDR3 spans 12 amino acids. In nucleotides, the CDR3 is TGTGCCAGCAGCTTAGTTCCCTGGGAGCAGTACTTC. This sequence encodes CASSLVPWEQYF.

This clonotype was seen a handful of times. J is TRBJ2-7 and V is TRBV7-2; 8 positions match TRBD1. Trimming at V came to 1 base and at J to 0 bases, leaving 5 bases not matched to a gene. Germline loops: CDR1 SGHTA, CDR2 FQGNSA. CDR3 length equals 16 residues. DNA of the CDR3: TGTGCCAGCAGCTTAGACCGGGACAGGAGCTCCTACGAGCAGTACTTC. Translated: CASSLDRDRSSYEQYF.

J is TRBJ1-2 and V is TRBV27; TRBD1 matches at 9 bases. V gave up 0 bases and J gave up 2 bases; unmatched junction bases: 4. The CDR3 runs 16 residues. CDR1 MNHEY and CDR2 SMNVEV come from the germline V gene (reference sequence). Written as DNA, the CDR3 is TGTGCCAGCAGTTTATCGGGACAGGGTGTAAACTATGGCTACACCTTC. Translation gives CASSLSGQGVNYGYTF.

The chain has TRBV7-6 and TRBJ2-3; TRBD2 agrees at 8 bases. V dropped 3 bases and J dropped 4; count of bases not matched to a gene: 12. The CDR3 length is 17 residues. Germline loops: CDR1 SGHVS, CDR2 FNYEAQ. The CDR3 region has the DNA TGTGCCAGCAGCTTCCTTACGGTAGCGGGACGGGCAGATACGCAGTATTTT. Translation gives CASSFLTVAGRADTQYF.

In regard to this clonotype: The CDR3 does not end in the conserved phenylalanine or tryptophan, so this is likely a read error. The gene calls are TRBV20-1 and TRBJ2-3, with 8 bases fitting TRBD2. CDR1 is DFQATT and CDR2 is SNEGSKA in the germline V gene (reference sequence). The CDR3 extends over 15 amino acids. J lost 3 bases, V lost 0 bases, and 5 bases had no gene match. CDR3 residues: CSARDSGLATDTQYS. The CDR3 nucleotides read TGCAGTGCTAGAGACAGCGGACTAGCAACAGATACGCAGTATTCT.

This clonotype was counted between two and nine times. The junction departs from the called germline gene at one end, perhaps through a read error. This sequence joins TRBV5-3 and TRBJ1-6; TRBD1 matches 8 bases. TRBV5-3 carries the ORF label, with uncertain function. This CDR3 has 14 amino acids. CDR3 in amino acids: CASSSGTGIPPLHF. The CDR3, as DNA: TGTGCCAGCAGCTCCGGGACAGGCATTCCACCCCTCCACTTT.

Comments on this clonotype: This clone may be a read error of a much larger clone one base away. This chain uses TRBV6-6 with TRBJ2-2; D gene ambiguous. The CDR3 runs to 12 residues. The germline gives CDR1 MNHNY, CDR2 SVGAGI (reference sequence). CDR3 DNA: TGTGCCAGCGGTTATCCCCCCGGGGAGCTGTTTTTT. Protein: CASGYPPGELFF.

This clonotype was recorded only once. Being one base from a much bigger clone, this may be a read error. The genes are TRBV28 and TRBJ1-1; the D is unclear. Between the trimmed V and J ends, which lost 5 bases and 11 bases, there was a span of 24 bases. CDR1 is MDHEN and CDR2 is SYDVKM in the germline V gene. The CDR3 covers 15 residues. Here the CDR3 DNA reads TGTGCCAGCAGTAGGGCGATACCGGTCATTACGGGGGCTTTCTTT. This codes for CASSRAIPVITGAFF. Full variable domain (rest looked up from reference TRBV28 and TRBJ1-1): DVKVTQSSRYLVKRTGEKVFLECVQDMDHENMFWYRQDPGLGLRLIYFSYDVKMKEKGDIPEGYSVSREKKERFSLILESASTNQTSMYLCASSRAIPVITGAFFGQGTRLTVV.

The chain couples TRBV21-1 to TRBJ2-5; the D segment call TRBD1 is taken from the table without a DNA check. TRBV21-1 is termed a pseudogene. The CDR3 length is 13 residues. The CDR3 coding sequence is TGTGCCAGCAGCAAAACCGGGGAAGAGACCCAGTACTTC. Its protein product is CASSKTGEETQYF.

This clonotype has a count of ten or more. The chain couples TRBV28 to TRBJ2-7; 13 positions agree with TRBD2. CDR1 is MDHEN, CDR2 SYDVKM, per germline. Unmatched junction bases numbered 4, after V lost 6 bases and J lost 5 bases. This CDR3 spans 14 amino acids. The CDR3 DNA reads TGTGCCAGCAGCACTGGACTAGCGGGAGACGAGCAGTACTTC. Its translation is CASSTGLAGDEQYF. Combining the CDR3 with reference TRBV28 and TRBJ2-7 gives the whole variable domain DVKVTQSSRYLVKRTGEKVFLECVQDMDHENMFWYRQDPGLGLRLIYFSYDVKMKEKGDIPEGYSVSREKKERFSLILESASTNQTSMYLCASSTGLAGDEQYFGPGTRLTVT.

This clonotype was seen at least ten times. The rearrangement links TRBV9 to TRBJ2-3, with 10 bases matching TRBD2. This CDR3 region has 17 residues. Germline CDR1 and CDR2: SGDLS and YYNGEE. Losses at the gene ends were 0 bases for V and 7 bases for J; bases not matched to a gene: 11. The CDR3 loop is CASSVASGSADLNTQYF. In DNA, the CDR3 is TGTGCCAGCAGCGTAGCTAGCGGGAGCGCTGATTTGAATACGCAGTATTTT.

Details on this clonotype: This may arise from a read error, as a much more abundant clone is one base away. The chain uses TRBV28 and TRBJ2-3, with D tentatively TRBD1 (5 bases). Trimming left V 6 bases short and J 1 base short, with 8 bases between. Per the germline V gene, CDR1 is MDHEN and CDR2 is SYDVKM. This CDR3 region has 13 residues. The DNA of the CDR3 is TGTGCCAGCAGCGGCAGGGGCACAGATACGCAGTATTTT. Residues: CASSGRGTDTQYF. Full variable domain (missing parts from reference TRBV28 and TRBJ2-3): DVKVTQSSRYLVKRTGEKVFLECVQDMDHENMFWYRQDPGLGLRLIYFSYDVKMKEKGDIPEGYSVSREKKERFSLILESASTNQTSMYLCASSGRGTDTQYFGPGTRLTVL.

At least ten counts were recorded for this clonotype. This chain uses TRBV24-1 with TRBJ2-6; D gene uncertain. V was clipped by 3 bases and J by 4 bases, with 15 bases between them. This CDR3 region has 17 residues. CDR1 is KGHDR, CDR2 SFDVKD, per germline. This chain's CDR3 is CATSDGPVRPGANVLTF. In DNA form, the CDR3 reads TGTGCCACCAGTGATGGCCCCGTACGCCCGGGGGCCAACGTCCTGACTTTC.